This T cell receptor (beta chain) was identified during a study of cytomegalovirus exposure and HLA in healthy donors. Background on the study: Falling in the Caucasian-associated ancestry cluster were roughly 80% of some 400 genotyped donors. General study points: TCR beta V- and J-gene trimming, according to a later analysis, was linked to a missense DCLRE1C variant.

This clone came up once. Its specificity is not known. Both 60 Vbeta primers and 13 Jbeta primers went into the PCR. The table came from immunoSEQ multiplex PCR; TCRdb's copy has only in-frame clones and leaves some out. The sample has about 120,000 clones; roughly 82% are singletons. The CDR3 consists of 16 residues. The germline V gene has CDR1 SGHTA and CDR2 FQGTGA. J lost 3 bases, V lost 5 bases, and 10 bases had no gene match. The rearrangement uses TRBV7-3 and TRBJ2-3; 8 bases line up with TRBD2. The source of this sequence is a male donor in good health and CMV-seropositive. Material for sequencing was PBMCs. The CDR3 protein is CASSQQATSGTDTQYF. The CDR3 DNA reads TGTGCCAGCAGCCAGCAGGCCACTAGCGGAACAGATACGCAGTATTTT.